Sequencing of this TCR beta chain was carried out in a study of shared clonotypes between healthy human individuals. Study-wide results and caveats: The donor pool, a small one, limited the genetic and exposure-history diversity represented. Read depth was anticipated to influence clonotype sharing among donors.

This clone was seen just once. The antigen is unknown. Germline assignment: CDR1 SGHDN and CDR2 FVKESK. V gave up 1 base and J gave up 7 bases, with 5 bases separating them. The CDR3 extends over 12 amino acids. Assay execution took place at the deep level. The protocol was immunoSEQ multiplex PCR, while the TCRdb copy is restricted to in-frame clones and leaves out a portion. The repertoire has 530,000 or so clones, over 75% of them found once; the top ten carry approximately 13%. The study enrolled healthy HIV-negative adults without recent acute infections or vaccinations as donors. The rearrangement joins TRBV14 to TRBJ2-1; D uncertain. This receptor was taken from a woman in her thirties or forties in good health. Some clones in this sample may be carry-over from other donors' samples. The source material was PBMCs. CDR3 DNA sequence: TGTGCCAGCAGCCAAGGAGGTAATGAGCAGTTCTTC. This sequence encodes CASSQGGNEQFF.